The present T cell receptor beta chain was sequenced within a study of monozygotic twins with inflammatory bowel disease. UMIs incorporating a 6-nucleotide sample barcode were appended by means of template switching. For each CDR3 protein, TCRdb gives one entry from its re-call of the 5' RACE reads, without DNA. The sample holds some 440,000 distinct CDR3 sequences. The study, taken as a whole, reports: Patient repertoire variability may have increased through differing immunosuppressive treatments. Relative to healthy twins, IBD patients had fewer clonotypes in common with others, a gap that was especially apparent with disease activity. With inverse Simpson as the measure, TCRbeta diversity was lower in IBD patients than in healthy co-twins.

Points on this clonotype: Its antigen is still unknown.

The length of the CDR3 is 13 residues. The germline CDR1 and CDR2 sequences are SGHTA and FQGTGA. The material sequenced was blood. The chain uses TRBV7-3 and TRBJ1-1. The sequence was obtained from a human donor with ulcerative colitis or Crohn's disease, or a healthy co-twin of an affected twin (not recorded which). CDR3 region: CASSPSSYTEAFF.